The sequence of this T cell receptor (beta chain) was determined in a study of regulatory T cells in long-lasting Graves disease. Time point meaning: persistent/refractory GD, antithyroid drugs over 5 years with positive TRAb. Construction of the TCR library relied on RNA isolated from PBMCs. Graves' disease diagnoses followed American Thyroid Association guidelines. Through Arm-PCR of CDR3 regions and iRepertoire HTBI primers, TCR beta libraries were built. TCRdb used MiXCR to reprocess the multiplex PCR reads, holding one entry per CDR3 protein. The sample carries hundreds of thousands of distinct CDR3 sequences, less than 25% recorded once. Points from the study as a whole: In persistent patients, shared public clonotypes (over 2,500) outnumbered those in new patients (roughly 870). Accuracy was perhaps lowered by the small sample size. Lower TCR diversity characterized persistent Graves' patients relative to newly diagnosed patients.

This clonotype was counted a few times. As yet, its antigen is unknown. Trimming pared 1 base from V and 3 bases from J, leaving 6 bases between. The length of the CDR3 is 13 residues. Germline lookup yields CDR1 LNHNV and CDR2 YYDKDF (reference sequence). The chain is built from TRBV15 and TRBJ2-5, with unresolved D. The receptor comes from a female donor with Graves disease. The material was peripheral blood mononuclear cells (PBMCs), obtained when the disease was refractory, from a patient treated with antithyroid drugs. In DNA form, the CDR3 reads TGTGCCACCAGCAGAGCCCTGAAAGAGACCCAGTACTTC. This encodes CATSRALKETQYF.